A single sample gave rise to the 9 T cell receptor beta chains below, sequenced in a study of T cell repertoires in cytomegalovirus infection. A single record per CDR3 protein comes from TCRdb applying MiXCR to the reads. The table has about 160,000 distinct CDR3 sequences, 17% seen once. The sequenced material came from CD8+ T cells from PBMCs. The receptors originated from a human donor in good health (CMV status not recorded). Some clones in this sample may be carry-over from other donors' samples.

This clonotype was counted once. The DNA for the CDR3 is TGCAGCGTTGAAGGGCGGAGAGGGGGGTCCTTTAGTGAAGCTTTCTTT. Its protein is CSVEGRRGGSFSEAFF. J is TRBJ1-1 and V is TRBV29-1; possible D gene TRBD1, 6 bases. Germline CDR1 SQVTM, CDR2 ANQGSEA. V was shortened by 1 base and J by 7 bases, with 22 bases between the two germline ends. The CDR3 contains 16 residues.

There are a few counts of this clonotype. The CDR3 DNA follows: TGCGCCAGCAGCCAAACAAACAGGGATAACTATGGCTACACCTTC. Protein product: CASSQTNRDNYGYTF. The rearrangement uses TRBV4-1 and TRBJ1-2, with a tentative D call TRBD1 (6 bases). CDR3 size: 15 residues. The V gene lost 2 bases and the J gene lost 1 base, with 11 bases spanning the gap. Germline CDR1 is MGHRA and CDR2 is YSYEKL.

This chain uses TRBV7-9 with TRBJ1-1; D not certain. V lost 1 base, J lost 8 bases, and 5 bases lay in between. This CDR3 has 11 residues. From germline, CDR1 is SEHNR and CDR2 FQNEAQ (reference sequence). CDR3 sequence reads: CASSLVGEAFF. CDR3 bases: TGTGCCAGCAGCTTAGTTGGGGAAGCTTTCTTT.

The chain carries TRBV20-1 and TRBJ1-1; 8 nucleotides agree with TRBD1. This CDR3 is built from 15 residues. The germline CDR1 and CDR2 sequences are DFQATT and SNEGSKA (reference sequence). The ends lost 0 bases at V and 4 bases at J; junction bases unmatched: 7. CDR3 in amino acids: CSARDRTGQITEAFF. CDR3 coding DNA: TGCAGTGCTAGAGATAGGACAGGGCAAATCACTGAAGCTTTCTTT.

Only a few counts were recorded for this clonotype. The chain links TRBV5-4 to TRBJ2-5; 8 nucleotides align to TRBD1. The germline V gene encodes CDR1 SGHNT and CDR2 YYREEE (reference sequence). CDR3 length: 15 residues. V shed 0 bases, J shed 5 bases, and the junction held 6 bases outside the gene matches. CDR3 DNA sequence: TGTGCCAGCAGCTTGGAAGGGACAGGACGGGAGACCCAGTACTTC. This codes for CASSLEGTGRETQYF.

The chain recombines TRBV6-1 with TRBJ1-1; D gene uncertain. Germline CDR1 is MNHNS and CDR2 is SASEGT. This CDR3 comprises 13 residues. Deletions cut 6 bases from V and 5 bases from J, with 13 bases between. CDR3 protein: CASRDELRTEAFF. The CDR3 DNA is TGTGCCAGCAGGGACGAATTAAGGACTGAAGCTTTCTTT.

This clonotype was recorded a few times. The chain is built from TRBV7-2 and TRBJ2-5, with D tentatively TRBD1 (7 bases). The V end lost 2 bases, the J end lost 4 bases, and 11 bases lay between the germline ends. In germline, CDR1 is SGHTA, CDR2 FQGNSA. The CDR3 spans 14 residues. CDR3 nucleotide sequence: TGTGCCAGCAGCTTATGGAGGGGGCCAGAGACCCAGTACTTC. Protein product: CASSLWRGPETQYF.

This sequence joins TRBV11-2 and TRBJ2-3; 10 positions match TRBD2. The CDR3 covers 16 residues. Germline values: CDR1 SGHAT, CDR2 FQNNGV. Germline trimming cut 2 bases from V and 4 bases from J; bases unmatched to any gene: 6. CDR3 sequence (DNA): TGTGCCAGCAGCTTATCTCTAGCGGGGGATTCAGATACGCAGTATTTT. It is translated as CASSLSLAGDSDTQYF.

The genes are TRBV7-2 and TRBJ2-2; 11 bases map to TRBD2. The CDR3 is 16 amino acids. CDR1 and CDR2 (germline): SGHTA, FQGNSA. Unmatched junction bases numbered 7, after V lost 2 bases and J lost 8 bases. The CDR3 bases are TGTGCCAGCAGCTTACCCGAACTAGCGGGAGCTGGGGAGCTGTTTTTT. It encodes CASSLPELAGAGELFF.